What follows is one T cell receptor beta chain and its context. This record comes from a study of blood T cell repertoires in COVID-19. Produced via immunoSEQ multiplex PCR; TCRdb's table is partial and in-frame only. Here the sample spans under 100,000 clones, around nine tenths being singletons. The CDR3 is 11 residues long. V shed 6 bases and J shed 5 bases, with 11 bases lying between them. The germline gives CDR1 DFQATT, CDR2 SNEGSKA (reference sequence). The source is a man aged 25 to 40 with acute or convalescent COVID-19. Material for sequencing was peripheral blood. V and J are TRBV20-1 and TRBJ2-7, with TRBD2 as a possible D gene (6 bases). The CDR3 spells CSAPGGHEQYF. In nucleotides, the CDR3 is TGCAGTGCACCCGGGGGACACGAGCAGTACTTC.